This T cell receptor (beta chain) was profiled in a study of T cell repertoires in cytomegalovirus infection. Study summary: CMV infection together with matching HLA type was indicated by public TCR beta signatures.

The germline gives CDR1 SGDLS, CDR2 YYNGEE. V gave up 3 bases and J gave up 8 bases, with 14 bases separating them. This CDR3 has 13 residues. Study results and limitations: Using cumulative public TCR beta family frequency, the authors identified those who carried CMV together with the relevant HLA. The ex vivo response was dominated by HLA-C-restricted CMV-specific TCR beta clonotypes.

Using its own MiXCR run on the reads, TCRdb lists one record per CDR3 protein. Among 700,000 to 850,000 distinct CDR3 sequences listed, less than 35% were seen once. This clonotype was detected only a few times. The antigen remains undetermined. This receptor was identified in a human donor in good health (CMV status not recorded). Some clones in this sample may be carry-over from other donors' samples. V usage is TRBV9 and J usage is TRBJ1-2; a possible D gene is TRBD1 (6 bases). The sample here was cultured CD8+ T cells from PBMCs, taken from culture after CMV antigen stimulation. The CDR3 region has the DNA TGTGCCAGCAGCGCGAACAGGGAAAGGGGCTACACCTTC. The encoded protein is CASSANRERGYTF.